A single sample is the source of the 3 T cell receptor beta chains below, sequenced in a study of blood T cells in healthy people across ages. A second PCR, run for about 7 to 11 cycles, used a sample-barcoded 5' primer plus a J-beta primer mix. TCRdb used MiXCR to reprocess the 5' RACE reads, holding one entry per CDR3 protein. The data show 800,000 or so distinct CDR3 sequences, approximately 25% seen once. Separately, the same data were catalogued under a study of T cells of mothers and their children.

Sequencing was performed on blood. Source of these receptors: a boy younger than 18 in good health.

The chain recombines TRBV29-1 with TRBJ2-3, with 9 bases lining up with TRBD2. There are 13 residues in the CDR3. CDR1 and CDR2 from the germline V gene are SQVTM and ANQGSEA. V was pared by 7 bases and J by 1 base, with 3 bases of the junction left unmatched. CDR3 sequence reads: CSGVAGGTDTQYF. In DNA form, the CDR3 reads TGCAGCGGAGTAGCGGGGGGCACAGATACGCAGTATTTT.

This chain joins TRBV10-3 and TRBJ2-1, with 10 nucleotides matching TRBD2. The DNA end is a closer match to TRBJ2-7, so the J assignment may be wrong. The CDR3 is 13 amino acids. Germline V lookup: CDR1 ENHRY, CDR2 SYGVKD. CDR3 bases: TGTGCCACAGCGGGGGGGGACGCTGGGGAGCAGTACTTC. It is translated as CATAGGDAGEQYF.

This sequence joins TRBV29-1 and TRBJ2-4; D is ambiguous. V gave up 0 bases and J gave up 6 bases, with 12 bases separating them. The CDR3 spans 14 residues. Germline-derived CDR1 and CDR2 are SQVTM and ANQGSEA. The CDR3 DNA reads TGCAGCGTTGAAGATGGTCAGGAGCTAAACATTCAGTACTTC. This translates into CSVEDGQELNIQYF.